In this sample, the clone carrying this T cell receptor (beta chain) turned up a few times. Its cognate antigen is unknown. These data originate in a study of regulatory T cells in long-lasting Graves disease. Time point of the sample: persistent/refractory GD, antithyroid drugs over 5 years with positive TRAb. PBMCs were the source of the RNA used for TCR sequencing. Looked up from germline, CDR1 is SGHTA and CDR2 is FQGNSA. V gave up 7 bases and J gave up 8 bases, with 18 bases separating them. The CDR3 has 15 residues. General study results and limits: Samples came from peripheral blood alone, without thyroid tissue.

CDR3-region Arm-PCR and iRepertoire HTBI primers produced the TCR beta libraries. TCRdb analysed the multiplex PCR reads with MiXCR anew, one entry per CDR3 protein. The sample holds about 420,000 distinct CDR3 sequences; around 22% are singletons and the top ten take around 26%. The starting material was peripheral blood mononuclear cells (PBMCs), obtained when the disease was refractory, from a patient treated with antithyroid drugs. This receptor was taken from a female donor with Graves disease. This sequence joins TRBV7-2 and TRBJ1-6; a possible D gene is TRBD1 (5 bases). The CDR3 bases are TGTGCCAGCACCCCCTGGCAGGGAAGAGATTCACCCCTCCACTTT. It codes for CASTPWQGRDSPLHF.